This entry lists 8 T cell receptor beta chains sequenced from one sample in a study of T-cell reconstitution after alpha-beta-depleted transplantation in children. For TCRbeta, the library was prepared with unique molecular identifiers. TCRdb re-derived calls from the PCR reads in MiXCR, one entry per CDR3 protein. The sample shows roughly 160,000 distinct CDR3 sequences, over 8.5% of them seen only once. The sample here was PBMCs, taken before TCRalphabeta/CD19-depleted stem cell transplant. The receptors stem from a boy under 10 years old with acute myeloid leukemia, due to receive a stem cell transplant.

This clonotype was observed many times. V is TRBV12-3 or TRBV12-4 and J is TRBJ2-3; D gene ambiguous. Trimming removed 5 bases at V and 4 bases at J, with 16 bases between. The CDR3 covers 15 residues. The CDR3 DNA reads as TGTGCCAGCAGTCCCGACCAGTCCCGGGCAGATACGCAGTATTTT. This sequence encodes CASSPDQSRADTQYF.

The sample holds many counts of this clonotype. The chain couples TRBV28 to TRBJ1-3; D remains unclear. This CDR3 has 10 amino acids. The V and J ends lost 5 bases and 6 bases respectively, with 2 bases between them. Germline assignment: CDR1 MDHEN and CDR2 SYDVKM. In DNA, the CDR3 is TGTGCCAGCAGTCAAAACACCATATATTTT. It encodes CASSQNTIYF.

In this sample, this clonotype turned up many times. The rearrangement joins TRBV7-8 to TRBJ1-5; TRBD1 matches at 7 bases. Germline-derived CDR1 and CDR2 are SGHVS and FQNEAQ. This CDR3 region has 14 residues. J gave up 4 bases and V 6 bases, and 6 bases lay outside the gene matches. CDR3 coding DNA: TGTGCCAGCAGTACTAGACAGGGAAATCAGCCCCAGCATTTT. Encoded protein: CASSTRQGNQPQHF. The entire variable domain, with the rest obtained from reference TRBV7-8 and TRBJ1-5, is as follows: GAGVSQSPRYKVAKRGQDVALRCDPISGHVSLFWYQQALGQGPEFLTYFQNEAQLDKSGLPSDRFFAERPEGSVSTLKIQRTQQEDSAVYLCASSTRQGNQPQHFGDGTRLSIL.

This clonotype showed up many times. J is TRBJ2-3 and V is TRBV7-9; D gene unclear. Deletions cut 1 base from V and 6 bases from J, with 8 bases between. The V gene's germline CDR1 is SEHNR and CDR2 FQNEAQ (reference sequence). CDR3 length: 13 residues. DNA for the CDR3: TGTGCCAGCAGCTTAGGCGGCTCTGATACGCAGTATTTT. Amino acid sequence: CASSLGGSDTQYF.

This clonotype has a count of ten or more. The chain uses TRBV27 and TRBJ2-3, with TRBD2 matching 8 bases. The CDR3 totals 16 residues. The germline CDR1 and CDR2 sequences are MNHEY and SMNVEV (reference sequence). The V and J ends lost 5 bases and 5 bases, in that order; junction bases with no gene match: 12. CDR3 protein: CASSPRGAGVKDTQYF. The CDR3 region has the DNA TGTGCCAGCAGTCCCCGGGGAGCGGGAGTTAAAGATACGCAGTATTTT.

This clonotype was recorded at least ten times. The chain combines TRBV7-9 with TRBJ2-1; a possible D gene is TRBD2 (5 bases). Trimming took off 7 bases at V and 0 bases at J, with 19 bases between the two ends. This CDR3 spans 17 amino acids. Germline V gene lookup returns CDR1 SEHNR and CDR2 FQNEAQ (reference sequence). CDR3: CASTPPITGSSYNEQFF. In nucleotides, the CDR3 is TGTGCCAGCACCCCACCGATTACGGGAAGCTCCTACAATGAGCAGTTCTTC.

This clonotype was counted at least ten times. The J gene is TRBJ1-2, the V gene TRBV3-1; possible D gene TRBD1, 5 bases. CDR1 and CDR2 from the germline V gene are LGHDT and YNNKEL (reference sequence). V was shortened by 0 bases and J by 4 bases, with 15 bases between the two germline ends. There are 16 residues in the CDR3. CDR3 coding DNA: TGTGCCAGCAGCCAAGATATAGGGGTTGGTGGCTATGGCTACACCTTC. This translates into CASSQDIGVGGYGYTF.

This clonotype came up many times. V gene TRBV5-1 combines with J gene TRBJ1-2; the match to TRBD1 covers 8 bases. J gave up 5 bases and V 1 base, and 4 bases lay outside the gene matches. CDR1 is SGHRS, CDR2 YFSETQ, per germline. This CDR3 comprises 14 residues. Written as DNA, the CDR3 is TGCGCCAGCAGCTTGTTGCAGGGGGCTTATGGCTACACCTTC. It specifies CASSLLQGAYGYTF.